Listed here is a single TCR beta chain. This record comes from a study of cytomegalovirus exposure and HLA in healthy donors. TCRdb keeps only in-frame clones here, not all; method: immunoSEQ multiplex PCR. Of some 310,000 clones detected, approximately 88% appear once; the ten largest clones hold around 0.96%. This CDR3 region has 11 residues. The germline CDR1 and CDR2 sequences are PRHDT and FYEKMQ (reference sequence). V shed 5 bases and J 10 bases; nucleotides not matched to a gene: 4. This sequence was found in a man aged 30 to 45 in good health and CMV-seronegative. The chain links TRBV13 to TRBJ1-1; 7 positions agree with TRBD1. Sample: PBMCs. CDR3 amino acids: CASSQDRLAFF. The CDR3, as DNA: TGTGCCAGCAGCCAGGACAGGCTAGCTTTCTTT.